This T cell receptor beta chain is drawn from a study of blood T cell repertoires in COVID-19. Overall study context: The origin of the acute and convalescent COVID-19 samples was the United States, Italy and Spain. Sample material is recorded as cDNA or gDNA derived from T cells, B-cell-depleted T cells, or PBMCs.

In the source study's methods: Reference gene primer amplification gave estimated nucleated cell counts. Here immunoSEQ multiplex PCR was the method, and the copy in TCRdb shows in-frame clones only, minus some. Clonal size and the V and J genes are those of that table, whereas D and trimming came from the DNA. The sample consists of over 250,000 clones, approximately 88% of them appearing once. CDR1 is LNHNV, CDR2 YYDKDF, per germline (reference sequence). CDR3 length equals 15 residues. V lost 3 bases and J lost 7, with 13 bases in between. This clone showed up just once. The V and J genes are TRBV15 and TRBJ1-6; D not resolved. This TCR derives from a woman in her seventies with COVID-19, enrolled during active disease. Sequenced: peripheral blood. In DNA, the CDR3 is TGTGCCACCAGCAGGGGAGGACGGAAAAATTCACCCCTCCACTTT. Protein sequence: CATSRGGRKNSPLHF.